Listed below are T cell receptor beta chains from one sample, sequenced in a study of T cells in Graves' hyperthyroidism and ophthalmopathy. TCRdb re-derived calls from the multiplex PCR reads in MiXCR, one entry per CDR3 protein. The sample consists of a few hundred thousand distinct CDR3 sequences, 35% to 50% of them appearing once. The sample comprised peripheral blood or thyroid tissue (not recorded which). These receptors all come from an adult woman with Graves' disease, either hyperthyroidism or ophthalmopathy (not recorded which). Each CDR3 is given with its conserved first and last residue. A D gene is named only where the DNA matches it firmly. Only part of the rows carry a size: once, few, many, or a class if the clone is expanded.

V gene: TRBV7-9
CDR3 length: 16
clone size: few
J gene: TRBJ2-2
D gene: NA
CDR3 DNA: TGTGCCAGCAGCCAAGTGCAGGGACGGAACACCGGGGAGCTGTTTTTT
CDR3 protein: CASSQVQGRNTGELFF

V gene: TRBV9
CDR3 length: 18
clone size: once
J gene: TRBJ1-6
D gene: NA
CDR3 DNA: TGTGCCAGCAGCGTAAGCCAAACGAAAGGGGAGTATAATTCACCCCTCCACTTT
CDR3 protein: CASSVSQTKGEYNSPLHF

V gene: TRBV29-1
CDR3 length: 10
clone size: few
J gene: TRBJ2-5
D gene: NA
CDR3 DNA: TGCAGCGTTGAAATTCTTGCCCAGTACTTC
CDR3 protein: CSVEILAQYF

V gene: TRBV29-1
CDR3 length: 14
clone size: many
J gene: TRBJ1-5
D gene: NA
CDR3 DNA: TGCAGCGTTGAAGAAGGAGGGGGCAATCAGCCCCAGCATTTT
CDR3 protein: CSVEEGGGNQPQHF

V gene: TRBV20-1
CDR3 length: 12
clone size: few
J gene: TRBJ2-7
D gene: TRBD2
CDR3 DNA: TGCAGTTTAGGCGGGAGTGCCAACGAGCAGTACTTC
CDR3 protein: CSLGGSANEQYF

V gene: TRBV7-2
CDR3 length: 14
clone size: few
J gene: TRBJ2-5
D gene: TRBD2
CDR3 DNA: TGTGCCAGCAGCTTAGGGGGAGGGCAGGGGACCCAGTACTTC
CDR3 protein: CASSLGGGQGTQYF

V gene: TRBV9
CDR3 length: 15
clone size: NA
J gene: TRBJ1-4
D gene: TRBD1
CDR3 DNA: TGTGCCAGCAGCGTAGAGGGGACAGGAGCCGAAAAACTGTTTTTT
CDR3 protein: CASSVEGTGAEKLFF

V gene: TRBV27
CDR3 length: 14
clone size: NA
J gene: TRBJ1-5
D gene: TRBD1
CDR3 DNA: TGTGCCAGCAGTTTATACAGGGGCCATCAGCCCCAGCATTTT
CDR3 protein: CASSLYRGHQPQHF

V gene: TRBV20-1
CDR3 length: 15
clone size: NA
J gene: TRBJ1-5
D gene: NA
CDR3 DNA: TGCAGTGGAGTGTCGGTGGGGGGAGGCAATCAGCCCCAGCATTTT
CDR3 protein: CSGVSVGGGNQPQHF

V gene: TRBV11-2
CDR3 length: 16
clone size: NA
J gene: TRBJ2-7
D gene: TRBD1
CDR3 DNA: TGTGCCAGCAGCTTAGTAGGGCAGGGGGCCTCCTACGAGCAGTACTTC
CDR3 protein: CASSLVGQGASYEQYF

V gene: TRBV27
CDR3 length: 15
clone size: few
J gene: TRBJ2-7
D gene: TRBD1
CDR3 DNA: TGTGCCAGCAGTCCCATCGGACAGGACCACTACGAGCAGTACTTC
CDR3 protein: CASSPIGQDHYEQYF

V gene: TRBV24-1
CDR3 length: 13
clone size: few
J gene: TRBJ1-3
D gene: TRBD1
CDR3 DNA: TGTGCCACCCTGGACAGGTCTGGAAACACCATATATTTT
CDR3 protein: CATLDRSGNTIYF

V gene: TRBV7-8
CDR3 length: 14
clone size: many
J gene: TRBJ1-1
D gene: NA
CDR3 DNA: TGTGCCAGCAGCTCGGGACTTGGGAACACTGAAGCTTTCTTT
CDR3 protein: CASSSGLGNTEAFF

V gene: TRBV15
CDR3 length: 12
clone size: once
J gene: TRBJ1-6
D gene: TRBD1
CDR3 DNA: TGTGCCACCAGCGCCCGACAGGGTCCCCTCCACTTT
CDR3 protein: CATSARQGPLHF

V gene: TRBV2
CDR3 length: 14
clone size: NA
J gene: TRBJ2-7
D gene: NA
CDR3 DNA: TGTGCCAGCAGTGAAGAGGCGGGCTCCTACGAGCAGTACTTC
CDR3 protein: CASSEEAGSYEQYF

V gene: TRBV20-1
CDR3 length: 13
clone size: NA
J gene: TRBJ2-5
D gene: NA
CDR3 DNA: TGCAGTGCTAGAGCACAGGGTCGGGAGACCCAGTACTTC
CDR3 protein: CSARAQGRETQYF

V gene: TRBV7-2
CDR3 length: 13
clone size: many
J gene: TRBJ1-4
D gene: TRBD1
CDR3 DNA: TGTGCCAGCAGCTCAGAACAGGGGGGGAAACTGTTTTTT
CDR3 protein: CASSSEQGGKLFF

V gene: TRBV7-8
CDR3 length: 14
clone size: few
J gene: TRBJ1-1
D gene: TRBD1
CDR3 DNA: TGTGCCAGCAGCTCGGGACAGGGGGACACTGAAGCTTTCTTT
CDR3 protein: CASSSGQGDTEAFF

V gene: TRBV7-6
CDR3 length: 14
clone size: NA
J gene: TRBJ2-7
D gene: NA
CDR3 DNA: TGTGCCAGCAGCTTAGCGGGACCCGATTACGAGCAGTACTTC
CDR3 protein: CASSLAGPDYEQYF